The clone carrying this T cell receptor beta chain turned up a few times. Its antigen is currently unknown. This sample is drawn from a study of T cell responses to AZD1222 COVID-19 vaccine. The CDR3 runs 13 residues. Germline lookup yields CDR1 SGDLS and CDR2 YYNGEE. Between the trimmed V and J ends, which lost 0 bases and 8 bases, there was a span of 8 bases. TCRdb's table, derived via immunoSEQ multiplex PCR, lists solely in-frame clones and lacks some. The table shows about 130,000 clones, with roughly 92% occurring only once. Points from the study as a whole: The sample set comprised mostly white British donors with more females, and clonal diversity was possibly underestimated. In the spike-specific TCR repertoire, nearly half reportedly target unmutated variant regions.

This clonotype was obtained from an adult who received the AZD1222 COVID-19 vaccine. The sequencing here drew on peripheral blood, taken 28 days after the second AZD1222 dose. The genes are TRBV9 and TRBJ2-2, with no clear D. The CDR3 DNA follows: TGTGCCAGCAGCGTAGGTCCCCTTGGGGAGCTGTTTTTT. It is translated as CASSVGPLGELFF.